The 16 T cell receptor beta chains below come from one sample, sequenced in a study of beta chain features in type 1 diabetes. Every isolated RNA sample was fully reverse transcribed, so sequencing captured expressed TCRB transcripts. Repertoires were generated with immunoSEQ multiplex PCR, while TCRdb's copy carries only in-frame clones and drops some. The sample has over 150,000 clones, approximately 10% seen once. Study-level results: Among all four CD4+ subsets, Type 1 diabetes patients had TCRB CDR3s that were moderately but significantly shorter.

Their specific antigens are unknown. The material sequenced was central memory CD4+ T cells from blood. These receptors were obtained from a man between 25 and 39 years old with type 1 diabetes.

This sequence joins TRBV7-9 and TRBJ2-5; no clear D. The V gene lost 3 bases and the J gene lost 5 bases, with 10 bases spanning the gap. CDR3 length equals 13 residues. Germline CDR1 and CDR2: SEHNR and FQNEAQ (reference sequence). The CDR3 region is CASSFPGVETQYF. The DNA of the CDR3 is TGTGCCAGCAGCTTTCCGGGTGTGGAGACCCAGTACTTC.

This clone was counted a few times. The V gene is TRBV7-2, the J gene TRBJ1-2, with 8 bases aligning to TRBD1. V lost 0 bases to trimming and J lost 4 bases; unmatched junction nucleotides: 7. Germline lookup yields CDR1 SGHTA and CDR2 FQGNSA. The CDR3 totals 16 residues. CDR3 sequence reads: CASSLAGQGDRYGYTF. CDR3 bases: TGTGCCAGCAGCTTAGCTGGACAGGGCGACCGCTATGGCTACACCTTC.

The CDR3 protein is CASGPPRHHQPQHF. CDR3 DNA sequence: TGTGCCAGCGGTCCGCCACGACATCATCAGCCCCAGCATTTT. The chain joins TRBV28 to TRBJ1-5; D is uncertain. With 8 bases removed from V and 5 bases from J, the gap between germline ends came to 16 bases. The CDR3 covers 14 residues. Germline loops: CDR1 MDHEN, CDR2 SYDVKM.

This clone occurred a few times. This chain connects TRBV6-6 to TRBJ2-1, with D possibly TRBD2 on 5 matching bases. Germline CDR1 is MNHNY and CDR2 is SVGAGI (reference sequence). This CDR3 comprises 14 residues. V lost 6 bases to trimming and J lost 1 base, with 10 bases between them. This CDR3 is CASRSRGSYNEQFF. The DNA of the CDR3 is TGTGCCAGCAGAAGCCGGGGTTCCTACAATGAGCAGTTCTTC.

This clone was picked up a small number of times. The gene calls are TRBV7-3 and TRBJ2-6, with a tentative D call TRBD1 (5 bases). Trimming cost V 6 bases and J 2 bases, with 17 bases left between them. The germline gives CDR1 SGHTA, CDR2 FQGTGA. This CDR3 has 17 residues. Written as DNA, the CDR3 is TGTGCCAGCAGTCTCCAGGGCCTCAGGCCTGGGGCCAACGTCCTGACTTTC. This encodes CASSLQGLRPGANVLTF. The complete variable domain, with remaining parts taken from reference TRBV7-3 and TRBJ2-6, reads GAGVSQTPSNKVTEKGKYVELRCDPISGHTALYWYRQSLGQGPEFLIYFQGTGAADDSGLPNDRFFAVRPEGSVSTLKIQRTERGDSAVYLCASSLQGLRPGANVLTFGAGSRLTVL.

The chain employs TRBV28 and TRBJ1-5, with D perhaps matching TRBD1 (6 bases). Germline assignment: CDR1 MDHEN and CDR2 SYDVKM. The CDR3 extends over 12 amino acids. Deletions cut 6 bases from V and 9 bases from J, with 12 bases between. CDR3 region: CASRTGVRPQHF. The CDR3 nucleotides read TGTGCCAGCAGGACAGGAGTGAGGCCCCAGCATTTT. The full variable domain, with the rest looked up from reference TRBV28 and TRBJ1-5, is DVKVTQSSRYLVKRTGEKVFLECVQDMDHENMFWYRQDPGLGLRLIYFSYDVKMKEKGDIPEGYSVSREKKERFSLILESASTNQTSMYLCASRTGVRPQHFGDGTRLSIL.

This clone was found a few times. This chain joins TRBV18 and TRBJ2-1; 7 bases are shared with TRBD1. CDR3 length: 14 residues. Unmatched junction bases numbered 13, after V lost 5 bases and J lost 12 bases. CDR1 and CDR2 from the germline V gene are KGHSH and LQKENI. The CDR3 spells CASSLGQPIERQFF. Written as DNA, the CDR3 is TGTGCCAGCTCATTGGGACAGCCTATTGAACGGCAGTTCTTC. Full variable domain (missing parts from reference TRBV18 and TRBJ2-1): NAGVMQNPRHLVRRRGQEARLRCSPMKGHSHVYWYRQLPEEGLKFMVYLQKENIIDESGMPKERFSAEFPKEGPSILRIQQVVRGDSAAYFCASSLGQPIERQFFGPGTRLTVL.

The chain employs TRBV7-9 and TRBJ2-1; 9 positions agree with TRBD1. The V and J ends lost 5 bases and 7 bases, in that order; junction bases with no gene match: 15. Germline V gene data show CDR1 as SEHNR and CDR2 as FQNEAQ (reference sequence). CDR3 size: 17 residues. The CDR3: CASSPSQGALRFNEQFF. For the CDR3, the DNA is TGTGCCAGCAGCCCATCACAGGGGGCGCTTCGTTTTAATGAGCAGTTCTTC. Using reference TRBV7-9 and TRBJ2-1 for the parts outside the CDR3, the full variable domain is DTGVSQNPRHKITKRGQNVTFRCDPISEHNRLYWYRQTLGQGPEFLTYFQNEAQLEKSRLLSDRFSAERPKGSFSTLEIQRTEQGDSAMYLCASSPSQGALRFNEQFFGPGTRLTVL.

The V and J genes are TRBV18 and TRBJ1-5, with 8 bases that match TRBD1. The CDR3 runs 16 residues. V trimming: 2 bases; J trimming: 4 bases; junction bases outside the gene matches: 7. Germline CDR1 is KGHSH and CDR2 is LQKENI. The CDR3, as DNA: TGTGCCAGCTCACCAGGAGAAGGGGACAGGAATCAGCCCCAGCATTTT. This gives the protein CASSPGEGDRNQPQHF.

This rearrangement joins TRBV5-4 to TRBJ2-2; 9 positions match TRBD2. CDR1 and CDR2 from the germline V gene are SGHNT and YYREEE (reference sequence). This CDR3 is built from 16 residues. Unmatched junction bases numbered 4, after V lost 3 bases and J lost 1 base. CDR3: CASSSQAGGNTGELFF. Here the CDR3 DNA reads TGTGCCAGCAGCTCCCAAGCGGGAGGGAACACCGGGGAGCTGTTTTTT.

V usage is TRBV7-2 and J usage is TRBJ2-1; 9 nucleotides agree with TRBD2. V dropped 5 bases and J dropped 5; count of bases not matched to a gene: 7. The CDR3 runs 15 residues. CDR1 is SGHTA and CDR2 is FQGNSA in the germline V gene. In DNA form, the CDR3 reads TGTGCCAGCAGCGTCGGGACTAGCTACCACAATGAGCAGTTCTTC. Translated: CASSVGTSYHNEQFF. Full variable domain (remainder filled in from reference TRBV7-2 and TRBJ2-1): GAGVSQSPSNKVTEKGKDVELRCDPISGHTALYWYRQSLGQGLEFLIYFQGNSAPDKSGLPSDRFSAERTGGSVSTLTIQRTQQEDSAVYLCASSVGTSYHNEQFFGPGTRLTVL.

The chain uses TRBV7-9 and TRBJ2-2; D might be TRBD1 (5 bases). The CDR3 loop spans 16 amino acids. Trimming stripped 4 bases from V and 1 base from J, with 13 bases between. CDR1 is SEHNR and CDR2 is FQNEAQ in the germline V gene (reference sequence). CDR3 residues: CASSSRADKNTGELFF. CDR3 DNA sequence: TGTGCCAGCAGCTCTCGGGCGGACAAGAACACCGGGGAGCTGTTTTTT.

This clone was detected a few times. CDR3 in amino acids: CASSLAQGEYNEQFF. For the CDR3, the DNA is TGTGCCAGCAGCCTCGCTCAGGGCGAATACAATGAGCAGTTCTTC. The V call is TRBV5-4, the J call TRBJ2-1, with D perhaps matching TRBD1 (5 bases). V was shortened by 4 bases and J by 4 bases, with 15 bases between the two germline ends. The CDR3 runs 15 residues. Germline V CDR1 and CDR2: SGHNT, YYREEE (reference sequence).

The chain combines TRBV7-8 with TRBJ1-4; D unresolved. The CDR3 is 14 amino acids. Trimming removed 5 bases at V and 13 bases at J, with 20 bases between. CDR1 is SGHVS and CDR2 is FQNEAQ in the germline V gene. CDR3 region: CASSLGIAGRGLFF. CDR3 bases: TGTGCCAGCAGCCTAGGGATCGCTGGCCGCGGACTGTTTTTT.

This clone was counted between two and nine times. The chain employs TRBV30 and TRBJ2-1; 7 bases are shared with TRBD1. This CDR3 has 15 residues. The germline gives CDR1 GTSNPN, CDR2 SVGIG (reference sequence). V dropped 2 bases and J dropped 7; count of bases not matched to a gene: 11. Here the CDR3 reads CAWSTPWDSQNEQFF. CDR3 bases: TGTGCCTGGAGTACCCCTTGGGACAGCCAGAATGAGCAGTTCTTC. The full variable domain, its missing parts supplied by reference TRBV30 and TRBJ2-1, is SQTIHQWPATLVQPVGSPLSLECTVEGTSNPNLYWYRQAAGRGLQLLFYSVGIGQISSEVPQNLSASRPQDRQFILSSKKLLLSDSGFYLCAWSTPWDSQNEQFFGPGTRLTVL.

This clone was seen more than once but under ten times. The chain joins TRBV30 to TRBJ2-2; the D gene is possibly TRBD1 (6 bases). Trimming left V 0 bases short and J 6 bases short, with 14 bases between. From germline, CDR1 is GTSNPN and CDR2 SVGIG (reference sequence). The CDR3 loop spans 15 amino acids. The CDR3 loop reads CAWSVGTSTPGELFF. CDR3 coding DNA: TGTGCCTGGAGTGTTGGGACATCCACACCCGGGGAGCTGTTTTTT.